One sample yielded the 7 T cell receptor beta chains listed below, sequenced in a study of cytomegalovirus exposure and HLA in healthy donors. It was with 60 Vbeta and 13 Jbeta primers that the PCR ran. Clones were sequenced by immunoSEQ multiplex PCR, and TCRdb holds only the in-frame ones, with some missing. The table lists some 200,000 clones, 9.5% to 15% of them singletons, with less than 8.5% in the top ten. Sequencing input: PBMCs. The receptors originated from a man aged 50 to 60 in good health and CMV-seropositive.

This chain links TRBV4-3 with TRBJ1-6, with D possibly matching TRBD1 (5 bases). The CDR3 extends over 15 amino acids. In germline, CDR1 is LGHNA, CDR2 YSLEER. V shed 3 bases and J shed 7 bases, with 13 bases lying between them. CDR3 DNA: TGCGCCAGCAGCCAGGGTAGGGGTAGGAATTCACCCCTCCACTTT. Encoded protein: CASSQGRGRNSPLHF.

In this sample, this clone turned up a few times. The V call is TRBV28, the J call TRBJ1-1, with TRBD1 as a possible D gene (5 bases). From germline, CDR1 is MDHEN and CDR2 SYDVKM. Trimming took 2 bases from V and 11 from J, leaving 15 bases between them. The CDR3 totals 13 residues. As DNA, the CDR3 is TGTGCCAGCAGTTTAAGTGGGGCAGGAGACGCTTTCTTT. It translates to CASSLSGAGDAFF.

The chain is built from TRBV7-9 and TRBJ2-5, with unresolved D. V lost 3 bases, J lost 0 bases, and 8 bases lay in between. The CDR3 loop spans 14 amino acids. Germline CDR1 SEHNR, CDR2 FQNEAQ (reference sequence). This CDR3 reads CASSFGSYQETQYF. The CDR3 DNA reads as TGTGCCAGCAGCTTCGGTTCGTACCAAGAGACCCAGTACTTC. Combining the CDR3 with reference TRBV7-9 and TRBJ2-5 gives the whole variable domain DTGVSQNPRHKITKRGQNVTFRCDPISEHNRLYWYRQTLGQGPEFLTYFQNEAQLEKSRLLSDRFSAERPKGSFSTLEIQRTEQGDSAMYLCASSFGSYQETQYFGPGTRLLVL.

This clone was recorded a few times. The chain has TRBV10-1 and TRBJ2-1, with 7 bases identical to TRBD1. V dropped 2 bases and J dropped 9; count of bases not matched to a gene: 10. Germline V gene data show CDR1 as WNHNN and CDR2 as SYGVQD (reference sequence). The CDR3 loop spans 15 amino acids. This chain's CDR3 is CASSEGIRGQGEQFF. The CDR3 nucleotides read TGCGCCAGCAGTGAGGGGATAAGGGGGCAGGGTGAGCAGTTCTTC.

CDR3 in amino acids: CASSRTGQNYGYTF. CDR3 in DNA: TGTGCCAGCAGTCGGACAGGTCAGAACTATGGCTACACCTTC. This chain connects TRBV6-5 to TRBJ1-2, with 7 bases lining up with TRBD1. V lost 5 bases and J lost 2; bases outside the gene matches: 5. CDR1 is MNHEY, CDR2 SVGAGI, per germline. The CDR3 totals 14 residues.

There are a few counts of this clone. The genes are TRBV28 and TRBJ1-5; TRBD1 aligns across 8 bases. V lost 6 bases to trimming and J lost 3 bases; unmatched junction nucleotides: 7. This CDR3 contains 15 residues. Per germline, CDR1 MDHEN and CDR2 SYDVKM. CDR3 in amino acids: CASSEQGVVNQPQHF. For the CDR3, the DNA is TGTGCCAGCAGCGAACAGGGGGTTGTCAATCAGCCCCAGCATTTT.

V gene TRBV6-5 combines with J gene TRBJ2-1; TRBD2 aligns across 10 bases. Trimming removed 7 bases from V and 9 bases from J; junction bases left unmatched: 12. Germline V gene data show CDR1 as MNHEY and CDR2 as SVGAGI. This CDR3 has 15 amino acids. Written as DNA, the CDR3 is TGTGCCAGCATTAATAGCGGGGGGAAGAGGGTTGAGCAGTTCTTC. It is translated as CASINSGGKRVEQFF.